This TCR beta chain was sequenced in a study of OX40 agonist ivuxolimab in advanced cancers. Study background: Patients were dosed intravenously with ivuxolimab at 0.01 to 10 mg/kg every 2 weeks.

Assay used: immunoSEQ multiplex PCR; TCRdb lists only in-frame clones, some missing. The sample yields some 90,000 clones, around 90% seen once. This clone showed up just once. V lost 7 bases to trimming and J lost 4 bases; unmatched junction nucleotides: 6. CDR1 is MNHNY and CDR2 is SVGAGI in the germline V gene (reference sequence). The CDR3 covers 14 residues. V and J are TRBV6-6 and TRBJ2-1; TRBD2 matches at 8 bases. Material: CD4+ or CD8+ T cells sorted from blood, obtained in a trial of the OX40 agonist ivuxolimab. This sequence originates from an adult with an advanced solid tumor such as melanoma, head and neck, liver or kidney cancer. The CDR3 is CASTKTSEYNEQFF. The CDR3 DNA is TGTGCCAGCACAAAGACTAGCGAATACAATGAGCAGTTCTTC.